This T cell receptor (beta chain) is drawn from a study of T cell responses to AZD1222 COVID-19 vaccine. Overall study: Second-dose groups at about 4 or about 12 weeks were pooled. General study results and limits: Spike-specific TCR depth and breadth grew after two AZD1222 doses. Just a handful of people given AZD1222 tested seropositive at baseline.

As regards this clone: The antigen remains undetermined.

Here immunoSEQ multiplex PCR was the method, and the copy in TCRdb shows in-frame clones only, minus some. Of about 120,000 clones in the sample, 70% to 90% were seen once. CDR1 is MGHDK and CDR2 is SYGVNS in the germline V gene. V lost 3 bases and J lost 0; bases outside the gene matches: 2. The CDR3 consists of 15 residues. The TCR originated in an adult in good health. The chain joins TRBV25-1 to TRBJ1-1; 9 bases line up with TRBD1. The sequencing here drew on peripheral blood, taken on day 0 of AZD1222 vaccination. The CDR3 sequence is CASSEDRGMNTEAFF. In DNA, the CDR3 is TGTGCCAGCAGTGAGGACAGGGGTATGAACACTGAAGCTTTCTTT. Using reference TRBV25-1 and TRBJ1-1 for the parts outside the CDR3, the full variable domain is EADIYQTPRYLVIGTGKKITLECSQTMGHDKMYWYQQDPGMELHLIHYSYGVNSTEKGDLSSESTVSRIRTEHFPLTLESARPSHTSQYLCASSEDRGMNTEAFFGQGTRLTVV.